These 32 T cell receptor beta chains share one sample of origin, sequenced in a study of identical twins. TCRdb re-derived calls from the 5' RACE reads in MiXCR, one entry per CDR3 protein. The repertoire holds around 300,000 distinct CDR3 sequences, with about 8.9% as singletons. Another study also made use of these data, one on yellow fever vaccine responses in identical twins.

Sequencing input: memory (CD45RO+) T cells sorted from blood. The receptors derive from a woman between 18 and 30 years old in good health.

This clonotype was detected a few times. The V and J genes are TRBV28 and TRBJ2-7; maybe TRBD2 (6 bases). With 2 bases removed from V and 3 bases from J, the gap between germline ends came to 23 bases. Germline values: CDR1 MDHEN, CDR2 SYDVKM. The CDR3 has 18 amino acids. This CDR3 reads CASSLGLGTFLGGYEQYF. CDR3 nucleotides: TGTGCCAGCAGTTTAGGGCTGGGGACTTTCTTAGGTGGCTACGAGCAGTACTTC. The entire variable domain, with the rest obtained from reference TRBV28 and TRBJ2-7, is as follows: DVKVTQSSRYLVKRTGEKVFLECVQDMDHENMFWYRQDPGLGLRLIYFSYDVKMKEKGDIPEGYSVSREKKERFSLILESASTNQTSMYLCASSLGLGTFLGGYEQYFGPGTRLTVT.

The V gene is TRBV20-1, the J gene TRBJ1-6, with TRBD1 identical over 9 bases. Germline CDR1 is DFQATT and CDR2 is SNEGSKA (reference sequence). The CDR3 consists of 14 residues. J lost 9 bases, V lost 3 bases, and 6 bases had no gene match. CDR3 residues: CSASSGTGSSPLHF. The CDR3 DNA is TGCAGTGCTAGTAGCGGGACAGGGAGTTCACCCCTCCACTTT.

This clonotype came up many times. The J gene is TRBJ2-7, the V gene TRBV15, with 9 bases matching TRBD1. J was trimmed by 3 bases and V by 1 base; bases with no gene match: 7. The CDR3 is 16 residues long. Germline V gene lookup returns CDR1 LNHNV and CDR2 YYDKDF (reference sequence). The CDR3 is CATSRVSGTGFYEQYF. The CDR3 DNA sequence: TGTGCCACCAGCAGAGTCTCCGGGACAGGGTTCTACGAGCAGTACTTC.

In this sample, this clonotype turned up a few times. The V call is TRBV28, the J call TRBJ2-7; D tentatively reads TRBD1 or TRBD2 (5 bases each). Trimming cost V 3 bases and J 0 bases, with 12 bases left between them. This CDR3 spans 15 amino acids. From germline, CDR1 is MDHEN and CDR2 SYDVKM. In DNA, the CDR3 is TGTGCCAGCAGTTTGTCGGCAGGGAGCTCCTACGAGCAGTACGTC. Its protein is CASSLSAGSSYEQYV.

This clonotype was found many times. This chain connects TRBV20-1 to TRBJ1-4; D perhaps matches TRBD1 (5 bases). The CDR3 runs to 14 residues. V lost 3 bases and J lost 2, with 10 bases in between. CDR1 and CDR2 (germline): DFQATT, SNEGSKA (reference sequence). The CDR3 nucleotides read TGCAGTGCTAGCGGCAGGGTCACTAATGAAAAACTGTTTTTT. Translated: CSASGRVTNEKLFF.

This clonotype has a count of ten or more. The chain combines TRBV12-3 or TRBV12-4 with TRBJ2-1, with 9 bases lining up with TRBD1. Germline trimming cut 6 bases from V and 7 bases from J; bases unmatched to any gene: 13. CDR3 size: 16 residues. The DNA for the CDR3 is TGTGCCAGCAGACTACCGGGACAGGGTCTTAGGAATGAGCAGTTCTTC. Translation: CASRLPGQGLRNEQFF.

J is TRBJ1-1 and V is TRBV12-3 or TRBV12-4, with a weak D call TRBD1 (6 bases). CDR3 length: 15 residues. Trimming took off 3 bases at V and 3 bases at J, with 14 bases between the two ends. Here the CDR3 reads CASSFLEGGDTEAFF. CDR3 in DNA: TGTGCCAGCAGTTTCCTAGAAGGGGGGGACACTGAAGCTTTCTTT.

At least ten counts were recorded for this clonotype. The chain couples TRBV12-3 or TRBV12-4 to TRBJ2-2; D remains unclear. With 4 bases removed from V and 7 bases from J, the gap between germline ends came to 7 bases. This CDR3 has 12 residues. CDR3 sequence: CASSSWYGELFF. The CDR3 DNA follows: TGTGCCAGCAGTTCCTGGTACGGGGAGCTGTTTTTT.

The chain couples TRBV20-1 to TRBJ2-7; D is perhaps TRBD1 (8 bases). Looked up from germline, CDR1 is DFQATT and CDR2 is SNEGSKA (reference sequence). V gave up 6 bases and J gave up 3 bases, with 21 bases separating them. The CDR3 spans 15 residues. DNA for the CDR3: TGCAGTGCCCGAAAGGACAGGGAGGGAGTCTACGAGCAGTACTTC. Encoded protein: CSARKDREGVYEQYF.

This clonotype was recorded many times. This chain links TRBV4-1 with TRBJ2-1, with D possibly being TRBD2 (5 bases). Germline CDR1 reads MGHRA; CDR2 reads YSYEKL. V was trimmed by 1 base and J by 3 bases, leaving 10 bases between them. This CDR3 has 15 residues. CDR3 in DNA: TGCGCCAGCAGCCAAGGCTACGAGGGCTACAATGAGCAGTTCTTC. Its translation is CASSQGYEGYNEQFF.

This clonotype was seen a handful of times. For the CDR3, the DNA is TGTGCCAGCACCAAGCCACAGGGTGCGGTCTCCAATGAAAAACTGTTTTTT. Protein product: CASTKPQGAVSNEKLFF. The chain links TRBV6-1 to TRBJ1-4; possible D gene TRBD1, 6 bases. This CDR3 has 17 amino acids. The germline CDR1 and CDR2 sequences are MNHNS and SASEGT. Trimming shortened V by 7 bases and J by 5 bases, and 23 bases separated the two germline ends.

This clonotype has more than one count but fewer than ten. The CDR3: CSARDTTEPYEQYV. The DNA of the CDR3 is TGCAGTGCTAGAGATACAACTGAGCCCTACGAGCAGTACGTC. This chain connects TRBV20-1 to TRBJ2-7; D remains unclear. V lost 0 bases, J lost 2 bases, and 11 bases lay in between. The CDR3 runs to 14 residues. Germline loops: CDR1 DFQATT, CDR2 SNEGSKA (reference sequence).

A few counts support this clonotype. This chain joins TRBV29-1 and TRBJ2-7; 10 bases align to TRBD1. V was clipped by 4 bases and J by 4 bases; unmatched bases: 7. CDR1 is SQVTM, CDR2 ANQGSEA, per germline. The CDR3 is 14 amino acids. CDR3 sequence reads: CSVVTGGGLYEQYV. The CDR3 bases are TGCAGCGTTGTGACAGGGGGCGGTTTATACGAGCAGTACGTC.

This clonotype was picked up a small number of times. The chain employs TRBV11-1 and TRBJ1-1; 8 bases agree with TRBD1. The CDR3 loop spans 18 amino acids. V shed 5 bases, J shed 0 bases, and the junction held 14 bases outside the gene matches. Germline V lookup: CDR1 SGHAT, CDR2 FQDESV (reference sequence). The CDR3 region has the DNA TGTGCCAGCAGCAGGGGACAGGTAGACGGGAAAATGAACACTGAAGCTTTCTTT. This gives the protein CASSRGQVDGKMNTEAFF.

This clonotype was seen repeatedly, ten times or more. This rearrangement joins TRBV4-2 to TRBJ2-5; TRBD2 might be the D (6 bases). Germline-derived CDR1 and CDR2 are LGHNA and YNFKEQ. The CDR3 runs 16 residues. V was shortened by 4 bases and J by 5 bases, with 20 bases between the two germline ends. CDR3: CASSPTSSELQETQYF. CDR3 nucleotide sequence: TGTGCCAGCAGCCCCACTAGCTCTGAGCTACAGGAGACCCAGTACTTC.

The gene calls are TRBV6-2 or TRBV6-3 and TRBJ2-7, with a possible D match to TRBD2 (6 bases). The CDR3 runs 14 residues. Germline CDR1 reads MNHEY; CDR2 reads SVGEGT. The V gene lost 8 bases and the J gene lost 5 bases, with 19 bases spanning the gap. CDR3 nucleotide sequence: TGTGCCAGCCCAAACGGGGGAAACTTCCACGAGCAGTACTTC. This gives the protein CASPNGGNFHEQYF.

The sample holds a few counts of this clonotype. The CDR3 does not end in the conserved phenylalanine or tryptophan, so this is likely a read error. The genes are TRBV19 and TRBJ2-7; D gene uncertain. The CDR3 has 14 amino acids. Deletions cut 5 bases from V and 3 bases from J, with 14 bases between. The germline CDR1 and CDR2 sequences are LNHDA and SQIVND (reference sequence). The chain's CDR3 is CASSSAAGLYEQYL. Written as DNA, the CDR3 is TGTGCCAGTAGTTCTGCTGCTGGGCTCTACGAGCAGTACTTA.

This clonotype was observed at least ten times. This rearrangement joins TRBV5-1 to TRBJ2-7; 9 bases align to TRBD2. The germline V gene has CDR1 SGHRS and CDR2 YFSETQ. The V gene end was trimmed by 4 bases and the J gene end by 6 bases; junction bases not matched to a gene: 11. The CDR3 runs to 15 residues. CDR3 region: CASSPGGTSRPEQYF. The CDR3 DNA reads as TGCGCCAGCAGCCCAGGCGGGACTAGCAGACCCGAGCAGTACTTC.

This clonotype was seen many times. The V call is TRBV2, the J call TRBJ2-1; no clear D gene. Germline lookup yields CDR1 SNHLY and CDR2 FYNNEI. The CDR3 sequence is 14 residues long. Trimming pared 2 bases from V and 13 bases from J, leaving 18 bases between. DNA for the CDR3: TGTGCCAGCAGTGAATCCACGTGGAGCCATGGTCAGTTCTTC. Translating it yields CASSESTWSHGQFF.

The chain recombines TRBV3-1 with TRBJ1-1; weak D call: TRBD1 (6 bases). Deletions cut 3 bases from V and 0 bases from J, with 11 bases between. The CDR3 consists of 15 residues. The V gene's germline CDR1 is LGHDT and CDR2 YNNKEL (reference sequence). The CDR3 loop reads CASSQLQGMNTEAFF. CDR3 bases: TGTGCCAGCAGCCAGCTACAGGGAATGAACACTGAAGCTTTCTTT.

The rearrangement links TRBV29-1 to TRBJ2-7; 8 bases match TRBD1. The junction had 6 bases not matched to a gene; V was cut back by 1 base and J by 4 bases. Germline V CDR1 and CDR2: SQVTM, ANQGSEA. The CDR3 loop spans 14 amino acids. CDR3 in DNA: TGCAGCGTTGAAGCGCAGGGGGCGATGTACGAGCAGTACTTC. This codes for CSVEAQGAMYEQYF.

This rearrangement joins TRBV2 to TRBJ2-4; TRBD1 might be the D (5 bases). The germline V and J ends were trimmed by 11 bases and 0 bases, with 14 bases remaining between them. Germline V gives CDR1 SNHLY, CDR2 FYNNEI. This CDR3 spans 14 amino acids. The CDR3 here is CAQKGSLAKNIQYF. CDR3 in DNA: TGTGCCCAGAAGGGGTCCTTAGCCAAAAACATTCAGTACTTC.

The sample holds many counts of this clonotype. This chain uses TRBV6-1 with TRBJ2-1; D is possibly TRBD2 (5 bases). V lost 6 bases and J 5 bases, leaving 14 bases between the germline ends. Per the germline V gene, CDR1 is MNHNS and CDR2 is SASEGT. This CDR3 comprises 14 residues. For the CDR3, the DNA is TGTGCCAGCAGGACCCTAGCATCCCACAATGAGCAGTTCTTC. It yields the protein CASRTLASHNEQFF.

The chain is built from TRBV7-6 and TRBJ1-1, with 11 bases lining up with TRBD1. The CDR3 sequence is 16 residues long. V trimming: 0 bases; J trimming: 4 bases; junction bases outside the gene matches: 4. Germline values: CDR1 SGHVS, CDR2 FNYEAQ. The CDR3 region is CASSLARTGGVTEAFF. DNA for the CDR3: TGTGCCAGCAGCTTAGCGCGGACAGGGGGCGTCACTGAAGCTTTCTTT.

The chain employs TRBV5-1 and TRBJ2-3; D possibly corresponds to TRBD1 (6 bases). The germline V gene has CDR1 SGHRS and CDR2 YFSETQ. With 4 bases removed from V and 3 bases from J, the gap between germline ends came to 9 bases. The CDR3 loop spans 13 amino acids. In nucleotides, the CDR3 is TGCGCCAGCAGCCCAGGGGATACAGATACGCAGTATTTT. Protein: CASSPGDTDTQYF. Using reference TRBV5-1 and TRBJ2-3 for the parts outside the CDR3, the full variable domain is KAGVTQTPRYLIKTRGQQVTLSCSPISGHRSVSWYQQTPGQGLQFLFEYFSETQRNKGNFPGRFSGRQFSNSRSEMNVSTLELGDSALYLCASSPGDTDTQYFGPGTRLTVL.

The sample holds many counts of this clonotype. The V and J genes are TRBV5-1 and TRBJ1-2; a weak D match, TRBD1 (5 bases). Trimming left V 4 bases short and J 1 base short, with 8 bases between. The CDR3 is 13 amino acids. Per the germline V gene, CDR1 is SGHRS and CDR2 is YFSETQ. CDR3 sequence (DNA): TGCGCCAGCAGCCCGGGACTTAACTATGGCTACACCTTC. This translates into CASSPGLNYGYTF.

The V call is TRBV20-1, the J call TRBJ2-3; D may be TRBD1 or TRBD2 (5 bases each). Germline V lookup: CDR1 DFQATT, CDR2 SNEGSKA (reference sequence). This CDR3 has 13 residues. Deletions cut 3 bases from V and 4 bases from J, with 11 bases between. Written as DNA, the CDR3 is TGCAGTGCTAGTTTGGGACCACCAGATACGCAGTATTTT. Its translation: CSASLGPPDTQYF.

This clonotype occurred many times. The chain recombines TRBV14 with TRBJ1-1; no definite D call. The CDR3 consists of 14 residues. Germline lookup yields CDR1 SGHDN and CDR2 FVKESK. Trimming pared 0 bases from V and 0 bases from J, leaving 5 bases between. CDR3 bases: TGTGCCAGCAGCCAAGATTCGGTGAACACTGAAGCTTTCTTT. It specifies CASSQDSVNTEAFF.

The rearrangement links TRBV4-1 to TRBJ2-3; tentative D call: TRBD1 (6 bases). CDR1 is MGHRA and CDR2 is YSYEKL in the germline V gene. This CDR3 has 13 residues. V was pared by 3 bases and J by 3 bases, with 7 bases between. The CDR3 reads CASSQTGTDTQYF. CDR3 nucleotide sequence: TGCGCCAGCAGCCAGACAGGAACAGATACGCAGTATTTT.

This clonotype showed up many times. V usage is TRBV5-5 and J usage is TRBJ2-5; 8 nucleotides match TRBD2. Germline V gene sequence: CDR1 SGHKS, CDR2 YYEKEE (reference sequence). The CDR3 consists of 13 residues. V trimming: 5 bases; J trimming: 4 bases; junction bases outside the gene matches: 4. The DNA for the CDR3 is TGTGCCAGCAGTCCGGGGGGGGGAGAGACCCAGTACTTC. Translated, it gives CASSPGGGETQYF.

This clonotype occurred a few times. The chain combines TRBV6-1 with TRBJ2-7, with D possibly matching TRBD1 (5 bases). Trimming pared 1 base from V and 5 bases from J, leaving 18 bases between. The CDR3 consists of 16 residues. Germline V lookup: CDR1 MNHNS, CDR2 SASEGT. DNA of the CDR3: TGTGCCAGCAGTGAAGTTCCCCAGGGAACTAATGACGAGCAGTACGTC. It encodes CASSEVPQGTNDEQYV.

In its sample, this clonotype was seen many times. The V call is TRBV7-9, the J call TRBJ2-1; no clear D gene. The CDR3 covers 16 residues. The V end lost 1 base, the J end lost 7 bases, and 17 bases lay between the germline ends. Germline V gives CDR1 SEHNR, CDR2 FQNEAQ (reference sequence). CDR3 coding DNA: TGTGCCAGCAGCTTAGTGGTTTCAGCAGAACTGAATGAGCAGTTCTTC. The encoded protein is CASSLVVSAELNEQFF.